The rows below give T cell receptor beta chains drawn from one sample of a study of CD8+ T cells in alopecia areata. Profiling relied on immunoSEQ multiplex PCR, and the TCRdb table lists in-frame clones only, not all of them. The sample has 150,000 to 200,000 clones, just under 65% seen once. This specimen consisted of CD4+ T cells sorted from blood, obtained between weeks 47 and 50, from a patient treated with tofacitinib. The source is a human donor with alopecia areata. The CDR3 runs from the conserved cysteine through the conserved F or W. A D gene is named only where the DNA matches it firmly. Size tells how often a clone was seen (once, few, many) or the class of an expanded clone, and some rows leave it out.

>NA|NA|TRBV29-1|TRBJ2-1
TGCAGCGTTGAACGGACAAGTGGCGATGAGCAGTTCTTC
CSVERTSGDEQFF
>NA|NA|TRBV6-1|TRBJ1-5
TGTGCCAGCAGTGAAGGGGGGTTTAGCAATCAGCCCCAGCATTTT
CASSEGGFSNQPQHF
>NA|NA|TRBV6-1|TRBJ1-1
TGTGCCAGCAGTGAAACCGGGCGGACTGAAGCTTTCTTT
CASSETGRTEAFF
>NA|NA|TRBV5-6|TRBJ2-1
TGTGCCAGCAGCTTGGAGGTGGGGCGGAAAAGCTCCTACAATGAGCAGTTCTTC
CASSLEVGRKSSYNEQFF
>NA|NA|TRBV4-3|TRBJ2-4
TGCGCCAGCAGCCAAGATAAGTGGGACGATAAAAACATTCAGTACTTC
CASSQDKWDDKNIQYF
>NA|NA|TRBV5-1|TRBJ1-1
TGCGCCAGCAGCTTCGGCAGGACGGGCACTGAAGCTTTCTTT
CASSFGRTGTEAFF
>NA|NA|TRBV13|TRBJ1-4
TGTGCCAGCAGCCATGACAGCTCCGAAAAACTGTTTTTT
CASSHDSSEKLFF
>NA|TRBD1|TRBV30|TRBJ1-2
TGTGCCTGGAGTAAGGACAGGGGATATGGCTACACCTTC
CAWSKDRGYGYTF
>NA|NA|TRBV25-1|TRBJ1-1
TGTGCCAGCAGTGATGTTGGGGGAATAGCTGAAGCTTTCTTT
CASSDVGGIAEAFF
>NA|NA|TRBV19|TRBJ2-5
TGTGCCAGTAGTATAGAGGGGAGGACAACTCAAGAGACCCAGTACTTC
CASSIEGRTTQETQYF
>NA|NA|TRBV30|TRBJ2-3
TGTGCCTGGAGTGTAATTCTGGCCTCAGATACGCAGTATTTT
CAWSVILASDTQYF
>NA|NA|TRBV29-1|TRBJ1-1
TGCAGCGCCATCCGGCTTGAAGCTTTCTTT
CSAIRLEAFF
>NA|TRBD1|TRBV9|TRBJ1-2
TGTGCCAGCAGCGACCAAGGGGGCCTGGGTGGCTACACCTTC
CASSDQGGLGGYTF
>NA|NA|TRBV7-6|TRBJ2-5
TGTGCCAGCAGTTTTCCAGGAGATCAAGAGACCCAGTACTTC
CASSFPGDQETQYF
>few|TRBD1|TRBV2|TRBJ1-5
TGTGCCAGCAGAGCTGACAGGGACAGAATTCAGCCCCAGCATTTT
CASRADRDRIQPQHF
>NA|TRBD2|TRBV4-1|TRBJ2-7
TGCGCCAGCAGCCAAGACCGGGGGGACTCCTACGAGCAGTACTTC
CASSQDRGDSYEQYF
>NA|TRBD2|TRBV6-6|TRBJ2-2
TGTGCCAGCAGCCCCGAACTAGCGGGGACCGGGGAGCTGTTTTTT
CASSPELAGTGELFF
>NA|NA|TRBV4-1|TRBJ1-5
TGCGCCAGCAGCCAAGATCGGCTTGTCCGGGTGGGTCAGCCCCAGCATTTT
CASSQDRLVRVGQPQHF
>NA|NA|TRBV6-5|TRBJ1-6
TGTGCCAGCAGTTATTCCGGCCTCCCCCTCCACTTT
CASSYSGLPLHF
>few|NA|TRBV4-2|TRBJ2-7
TGTGCCAGCTCGCCTCAGGGAGGATCCTCCTACGAGCAGTACTTC
CASSPQGGSSYEQYF
>few|NA|TRBV10-3|TRBJ2-3
TGTGCCATCAGTGACCTCGAGGATACGCAGTATTTT
CAISDLEDTQYF
>few|NA|TRBV14|TRBJ2-5
TGTGCCAGCAGCCGGGGGGCCGGGGAGACCCAGTACTTC
CASSRGAGETQYF
>NA|NA|TRBV29-1|TRBJ1-1
TGCAGCGTGACAAGGGTGACTGAAGCTTTCTTT
CSVTRVTEAFF
>NA|NA|TRBV20-1|TRBJ2-3
TGCAGTGCGGGCACCGATACGCAGTATTTT
CSAGTDTQYF
>few|TRBD1|TRBV29-1|TRBJ1-4
TGCAGCGGTGGGACAGGGGGCGGAAAACTGTTTTTT
CSGGTGGGKLFF
>few|TRBD1|TRBV10-3|TRBJ1-5
TGTGCCATCAGTGACTTCGGACAGGGGCATCAGCCCCAGCATTTT
CAISDFGQGHQPQHF
>NA|NA|TRBV29-1|TRBJ1-5
TGCAGCGTTCTCTACGGGGATACGAATCAGCCCCAGCATTTT
CSVLYGDTNQPQHF
>NA|NA|TRBV29-1|TRBJ2-6
TGCAGCGTTGAAGCCCCACTCTCTGGGGCCAACGTCCTGACTTTC
CSVEAPLSGANVLTF
>NA|NA|TRBV10-2|TRBJ2-7
TGCGCCAGCAGTGGCAGCGCCTACGAGCAGTACTTC
CASSGSAYEQYF
>NA|TRBD1|TRBV2|TRBJ2-7
TGTGCCAGCACTTCCGACAGGGGGCATAGAGGGCAGTACTTC
CASTSDRGHRGQYF
>NA|TRBD2|TRBV7-2|TRBJ2-3
TGTGCCAGCAGCATGCGGGGGGGCCTCGATACGCAGTATTTT
CASSMRGGLDTQYF
>few|NA|TRBV30|TRBJ1-1
TGTGCCTGGAGTGTAGGGGGGAACACTGAAGCTTTCTTT
CAWSVGGNTEAFF
>NA|NA|TRBV5-1|TRBJ2-1
TGCGCCAGCAGCTTGCGACAAGCCTACAATGAGCAGTTCTTC
CASSLRQAYNEQFF
>NA|TRBD1|TRBV18|TRBJ2-7
TGTGCCAGCTCACGCGGACAGGGCTACGAGCAGTACTTC
CASSRGQGYEQYF
>NA|NA|TRBV2|TRBJ2-7
TGTGCCAGCAGTGAAGACAGCCTTCCGGACGAGCAGTACTTC
CASSEDSLPDEQYF
>NA|TRBD2|TRBV9|TRBJ2-3
TGTGCCAGCAGTGTAGCGGGTCTTACTAGCACAGATACGCAGTATTTT
CASSVAGLTSTDTQYF
>few|NA|TRBV2|TRBJ1-1
TGTGCCAGCAATGTCAGGAACACTGAAGCTTTCTTT
CASNVRNTEAFF
>NA|TRBD2|TRBV30|TRBJ2-3
TGTGCCTGGAGTCCCCTTTTGGCGGGAGGTACAGATACGCAGTATTTT
CAWSPLLAGGTDTQYF
>NA|NA|TRBV7-9|TRBJ1-1
TGTGCCAGCAGCCCCAGTGCTAAAGCTTTCTTT
CASSPSAKAFF
>NA|TRBD1|TRBV14|TRBJ1-1
TGTGCCAGCAGCCCGGACAGGGTCGTTGGGGCTTTCTTT
CASSPDRVVGAFF
>NA|TRBD1|TRBV5-1|TRBJ2-2
TGCGCCAGCAGCGAGGGGACAGGGAACACCGGGGAGCTGTTTTTT
CASSEGTGNTGELFF
>few|NA|TRBV29-1|TRBJ2-7
TGCAGCGTTGGGGACAACTCCTACGAGCAGTACTTC
CSVGDNSYEQYF
>NA|NA|TRBV5-1|TRBJ2-7
TGCGCCAGCAGCTTGGGCGGGACCTACGAGCAGTACTTC
CASSLGGTYEQYF
>NA|NA|TRBV29-1|TRBJ1-1
TGCAGCGTTGTGGGGTTCAGGGACACTGAAGCTTTCTTT
CSVVGFRDTEAFF
>few|TRBD1|TRBV9|TRBJ1-6
TGTGCCAGCAGCGACGGGACAGGGAATTCACCCCTCCACTTT
CASSDGTGNSPLHF
>many|TRBD1|TRBV7-8|TRBJ1-5
TGTGCCAGCAGCTTACAGGGGGCTAGGCAGCCCCAGCATTTT
CASSLQGARQPQHF
>NA|TRBD1|TRBV29-1|TRBJ1-1
TGCAGCGTTGCCCTCAGGGGGCCGAACACTGAAGCTTTCTTT
CSVALRGPNTEAFF
>NA|NA|TRBV27|TRBJ1-1
TGTGCCAGCAAGGAGGTGAGCACAGTACCGAACACTGAAGCTTTCTTT
CASKEVSTVPNTEAFF
>NA|TRBD2|TRBV29-1|TRBJ2-1
TGCAGCGTTGACGCTAGCGGGGGGGCAGGGCAGTTCTTC
CSVDASGGAGQFF
>NA|NA|TRBV29-1|TRBJ2-7
TGCAGCGTTAAGGTTCGGGCTTACGAGCAGTACTTC
CSVKVRAYEQYF
>NA|TRBD2|TRBV29-1|TRBJ2-7
TGCAGCGCTCGGACTAGCGGGGGCTCCTACGAGCAGTACTTC
CSARTSGGSYEQYF
>few|NA|TRBV29-1|TRBJ2-7
TGCAGCGTTGACAATGGAGGCGAGCAGTACTTC
CSVDNGGEQYF
>once|NA|TRBV10-3|TRBJ2-3
TGTGCCATCAGTGAGTCGGGGACCTACACAGATACGCAGTATTTT
CAISESGTYTDTQYF
>NA|NA|TRBV27|TRBJ2-1
TGTGCCAGCAGTTTAATGAGCCGATACGGTGAGCAGTTCTTC
CASSLMSRYGEQFF
>NA|NA|TRBV29-1|TRBJ2-1
TGCAGCGTCGACCTCTCCCGGGGGGCTTACAATGAGCAGTTCTTC
CSVDLSRGAYNEQFF
>NA|TRBD1|TRBV7-2|TRBJ1-6
TGTGCCAGCAGCGCTACTCGGACAGGGGGTTCACCCCTCCACTTT
CASSATRTGGSPLHF
>NA|TRBD1|TRBV29-1|TRBJ2-1
TGCAGCGTTTTAGACAGGGAAACCCTAAATGAGCAGTTCTTC
CSVLDRETLNEQFF
>NA|TRBD1|TRBV10-3|TRBJ1-5
TGTGCCATCAGTGAGGGGACAGGGGTGAGTCAGCCCCAGCATTTT
CAISEGTGVSQPQHF
>NA|NA|TRBV5-1|TRBJ2-6
TGCGCCAGCAGCTTGGACCAGATTGACTCTGGGGCCAACGTCCTGACTTTC
CASSLDQIDSGANVLTF